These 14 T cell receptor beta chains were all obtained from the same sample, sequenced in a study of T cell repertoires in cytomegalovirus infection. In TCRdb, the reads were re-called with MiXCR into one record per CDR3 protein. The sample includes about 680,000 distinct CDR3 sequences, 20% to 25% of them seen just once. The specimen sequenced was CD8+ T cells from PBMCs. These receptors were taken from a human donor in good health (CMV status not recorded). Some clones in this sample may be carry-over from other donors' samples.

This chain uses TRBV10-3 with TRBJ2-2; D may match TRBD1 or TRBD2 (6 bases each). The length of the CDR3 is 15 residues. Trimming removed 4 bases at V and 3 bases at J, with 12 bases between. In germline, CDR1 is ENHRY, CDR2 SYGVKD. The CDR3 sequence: CAISVRGGHTGELFF. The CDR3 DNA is TGTGCCATCAGTGTAAGAGGGGGGCACACCGGGGAGCTGTTTTTT.

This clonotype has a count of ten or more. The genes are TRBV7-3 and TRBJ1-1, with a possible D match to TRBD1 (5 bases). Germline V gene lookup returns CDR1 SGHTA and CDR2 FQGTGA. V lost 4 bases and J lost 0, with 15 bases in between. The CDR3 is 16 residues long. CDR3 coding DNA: TGTGCCAGCAGCTCCCATCGTAGGGGATTGAACACTGAAGCTTTCTTT. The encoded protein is CASSSHRRGLNTEAFF. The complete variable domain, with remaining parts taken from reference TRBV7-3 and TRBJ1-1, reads GAGVSQTPSNKVTEKGKYVELRCDPISGHTALYWYRQSLGQGPEFLIYFQGTGAADDSGLPNDRFFAVRPEGSVSTLKIQRTERGDSAVYLCASSSHRRGLNTEAFFGQGTRLTVV.

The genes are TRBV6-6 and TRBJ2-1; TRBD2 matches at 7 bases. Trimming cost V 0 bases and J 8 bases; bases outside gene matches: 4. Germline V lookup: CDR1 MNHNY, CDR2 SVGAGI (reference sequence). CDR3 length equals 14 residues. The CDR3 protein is CASSYSAGVDEQFF. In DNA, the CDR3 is TGTGCCAGCAGTTACTCTGCGGGGGTGGATGAGCAGTTCTTC.

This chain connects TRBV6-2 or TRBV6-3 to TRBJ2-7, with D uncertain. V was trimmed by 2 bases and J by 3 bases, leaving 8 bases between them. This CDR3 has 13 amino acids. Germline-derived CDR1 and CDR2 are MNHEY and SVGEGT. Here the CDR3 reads CASSYGVSYEQYF. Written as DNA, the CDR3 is TGTGCCAGCAGTTACGGGGTAAGCTACGAGCAGTACTTC.

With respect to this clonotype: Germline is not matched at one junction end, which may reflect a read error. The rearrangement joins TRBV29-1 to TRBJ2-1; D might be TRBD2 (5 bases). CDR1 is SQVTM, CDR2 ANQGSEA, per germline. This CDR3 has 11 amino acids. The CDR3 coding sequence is TGCAGCGTTGAAGTACGGGCCGGGGATATCTTC. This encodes CSVEVRAGDIF.

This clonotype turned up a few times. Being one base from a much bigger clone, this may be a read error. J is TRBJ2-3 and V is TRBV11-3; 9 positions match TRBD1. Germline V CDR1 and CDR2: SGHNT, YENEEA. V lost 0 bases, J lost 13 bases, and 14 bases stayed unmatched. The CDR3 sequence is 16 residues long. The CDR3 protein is CASSLEPPGDRETKYF. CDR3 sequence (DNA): TGTGCCAGCAGCTTAGAACCGCCCGGGGACAGGGAGACGAAGTATTTT.

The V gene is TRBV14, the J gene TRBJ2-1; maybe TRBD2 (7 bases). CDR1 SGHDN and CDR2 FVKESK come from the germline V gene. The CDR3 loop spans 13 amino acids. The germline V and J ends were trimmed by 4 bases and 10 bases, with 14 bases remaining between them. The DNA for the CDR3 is TGTGCCAGCAGCCTTTGGGGGGGGCAAGAGCAGTTCTTC. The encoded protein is CASSLWGGQEQFF.

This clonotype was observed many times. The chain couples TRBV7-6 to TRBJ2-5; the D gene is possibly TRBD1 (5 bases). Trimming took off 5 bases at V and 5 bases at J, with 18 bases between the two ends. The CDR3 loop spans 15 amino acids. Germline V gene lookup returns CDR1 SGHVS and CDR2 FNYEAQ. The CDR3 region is CASSPKDSDWETQYF. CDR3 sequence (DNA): TGTGCCAGCAGCCCTAAAGACAGTGACTGGGAGACCCAGTACTTC. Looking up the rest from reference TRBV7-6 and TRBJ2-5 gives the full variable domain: GAGVSQSPRYKVTKRGQDVALRCDPISGHVSLYWYRQALGQGPEFLTYFNYEAQQDKSGLPNDRFSAERPEGSISTLTIQRTEQRDSAMYRCASSPKDSDWETQYFGPGTRLLVL.

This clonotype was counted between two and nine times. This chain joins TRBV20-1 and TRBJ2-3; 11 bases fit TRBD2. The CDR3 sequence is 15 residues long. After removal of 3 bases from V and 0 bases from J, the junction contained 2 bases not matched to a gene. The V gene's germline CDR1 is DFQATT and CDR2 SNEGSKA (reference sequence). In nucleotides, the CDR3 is TGCAGTGCTAGGGGACTAGCGGAGAGCACAGATACGCAGTATTTT. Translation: CSARGLAESTDTQYF.

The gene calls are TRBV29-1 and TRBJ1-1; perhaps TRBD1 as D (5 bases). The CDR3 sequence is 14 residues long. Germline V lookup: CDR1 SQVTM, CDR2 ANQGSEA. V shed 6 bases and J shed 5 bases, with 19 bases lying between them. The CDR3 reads CSVTSREGWTEAFF. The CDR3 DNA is TGCAGCGTCACCAGCCGGGAGGGGTGGACTGAAGCTTTCTTT. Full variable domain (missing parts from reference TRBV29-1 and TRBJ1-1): SAVISQKPSRDICQRGTSLTIQCQVDSQVTMMFWYRQQPGQSLTLIATANQGSEATYESGFVIDKFPISRPNLTFSTLTVSNMSPEDSSIYLCSVTSREGWTEAFFGQGTRLTVV.

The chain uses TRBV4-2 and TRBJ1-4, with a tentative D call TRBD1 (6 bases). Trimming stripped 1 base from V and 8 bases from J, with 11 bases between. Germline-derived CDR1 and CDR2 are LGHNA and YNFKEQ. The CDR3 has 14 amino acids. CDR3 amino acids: CASSQAGAREKLFF. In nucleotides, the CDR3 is TGTGCCAGCAGCCAAGCGGGGGCGAGGGAAAAACTGTTTTTT.

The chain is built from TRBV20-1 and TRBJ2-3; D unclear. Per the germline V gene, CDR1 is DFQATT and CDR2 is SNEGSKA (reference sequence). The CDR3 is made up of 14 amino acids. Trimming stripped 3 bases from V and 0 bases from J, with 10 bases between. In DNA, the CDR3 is TGCAGTGCTAGGTTCCCCCCGAGCACAGATACGCAGTATTTT. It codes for CSARFPPSTDTQYF.

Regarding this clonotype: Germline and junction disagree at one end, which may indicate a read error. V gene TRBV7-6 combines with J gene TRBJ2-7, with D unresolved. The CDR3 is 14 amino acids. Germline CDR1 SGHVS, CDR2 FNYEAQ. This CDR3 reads CVSSLGQSYYEQYF. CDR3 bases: TGTGTCAGCAGCTTAGGGCAGAGCTACTACGAGCAGTACTTC.

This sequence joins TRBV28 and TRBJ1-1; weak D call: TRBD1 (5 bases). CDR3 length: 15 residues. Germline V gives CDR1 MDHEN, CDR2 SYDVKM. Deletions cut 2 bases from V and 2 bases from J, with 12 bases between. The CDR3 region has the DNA TGTGCCAGCAGTTTAAGGGGCATATTTAACACTGAAGCTTTCTTT. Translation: CASSLRGIFNTEAFF. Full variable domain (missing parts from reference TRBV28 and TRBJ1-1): DVKVTQSSRYLVKRTGEKVFLECVQDMDHENMFWYRQDPGLGLRLIYFSYDVKMKEKGDIPEGYSVSREKKERFSLILESASTNQTSMYLCASSLRGIFNTEAFFGQGTRLTVV.